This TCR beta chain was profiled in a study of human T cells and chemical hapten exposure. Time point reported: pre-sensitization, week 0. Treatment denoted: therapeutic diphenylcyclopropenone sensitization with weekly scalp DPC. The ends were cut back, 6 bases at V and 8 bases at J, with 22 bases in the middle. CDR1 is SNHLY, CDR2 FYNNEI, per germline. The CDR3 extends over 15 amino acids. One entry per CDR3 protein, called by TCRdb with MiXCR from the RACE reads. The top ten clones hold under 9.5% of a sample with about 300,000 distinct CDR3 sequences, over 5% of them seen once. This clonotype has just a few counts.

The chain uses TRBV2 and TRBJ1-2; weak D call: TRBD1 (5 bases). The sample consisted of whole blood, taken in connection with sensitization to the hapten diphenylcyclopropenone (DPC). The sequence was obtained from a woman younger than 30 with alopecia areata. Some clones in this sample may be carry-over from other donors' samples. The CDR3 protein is CASSWSTARLEGYTF. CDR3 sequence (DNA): TGTGCCAGCAGCTGGTCGACAGCCCGCCTGGAGGGCTACACCTTC.